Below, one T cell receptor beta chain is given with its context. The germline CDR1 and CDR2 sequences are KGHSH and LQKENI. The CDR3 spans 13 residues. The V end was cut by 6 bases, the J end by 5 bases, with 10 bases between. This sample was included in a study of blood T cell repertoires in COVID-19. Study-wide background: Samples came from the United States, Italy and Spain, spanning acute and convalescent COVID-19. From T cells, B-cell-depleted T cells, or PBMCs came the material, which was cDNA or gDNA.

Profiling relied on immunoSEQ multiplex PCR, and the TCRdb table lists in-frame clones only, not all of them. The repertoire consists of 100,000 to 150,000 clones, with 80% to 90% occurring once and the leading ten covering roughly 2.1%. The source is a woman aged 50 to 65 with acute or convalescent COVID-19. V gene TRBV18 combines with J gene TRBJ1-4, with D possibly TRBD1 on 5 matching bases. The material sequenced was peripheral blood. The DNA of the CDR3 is TGTGCCAGCTCCCGGGGGGAGAATGAAAAACTGTTTTTT. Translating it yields CASSRGENEKLFF.